This T cell receptor (beta chain) originates from a study of T-cell reconstitution after alpha-beta-depleted transplantation in children. Unique molecular identifiers were used to barcode this TCRbeta library. From the PCR reads, TCRdb called clonotypes with MiXCR, one entry per CDR3 protein. The sample includes some 220,000 distinct CDR3 sequences, around 9.5% of them seen just once. Per germline, CDR1 LNHDA and CDR2 SQIVND (reference sequence). The CDR3 totals 13 residues. V lost 3 bases and J lost 1, with 6 bases in between. The gene calls are TRBV19 and TRBJ1-1; D not resolved. Sequencing used PBMCs from the stem cell graft donor, obtained from the stem cell graft. The sequence came from a human donor who donated a stem cell graft to a child with acute lymphoblastic leukemia. The CDR3 reads CASSITANTEAFF. DNA for the CDR3: TGTGCCAGTAGTATCACGGCGAACACTGAAGCTTTCTTT.